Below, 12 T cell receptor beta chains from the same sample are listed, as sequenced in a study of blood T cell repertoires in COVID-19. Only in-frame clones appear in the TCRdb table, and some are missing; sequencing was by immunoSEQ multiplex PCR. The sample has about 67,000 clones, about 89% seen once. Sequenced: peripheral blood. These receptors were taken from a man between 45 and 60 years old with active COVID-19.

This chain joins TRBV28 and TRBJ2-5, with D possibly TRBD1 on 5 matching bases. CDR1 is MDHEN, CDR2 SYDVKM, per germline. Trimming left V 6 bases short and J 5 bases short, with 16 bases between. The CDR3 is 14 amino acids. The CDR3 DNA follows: TGTGCCAGCAGCCGCAGGGTTTTCGGGGAGACCCAGTACTTC. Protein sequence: CASSRRVFGETQYF.

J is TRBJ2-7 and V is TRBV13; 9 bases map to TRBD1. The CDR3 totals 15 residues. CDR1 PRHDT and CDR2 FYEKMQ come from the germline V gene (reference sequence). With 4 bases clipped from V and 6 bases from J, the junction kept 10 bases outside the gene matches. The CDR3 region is CASSSSGQGFLEQYF. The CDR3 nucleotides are TGTGCCAGCAGCTCTTCGGGACAGGGCTTTCTCGAGCAGTACTTC.

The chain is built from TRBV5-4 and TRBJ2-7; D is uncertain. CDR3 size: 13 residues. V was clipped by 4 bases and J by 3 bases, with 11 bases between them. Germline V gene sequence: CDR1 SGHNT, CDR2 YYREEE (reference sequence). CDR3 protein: CASSLGKGYEQYF. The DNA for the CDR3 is TGTGCCAGCAGCCTAGGTAAAGGCTACGAGCAGTACTTC.

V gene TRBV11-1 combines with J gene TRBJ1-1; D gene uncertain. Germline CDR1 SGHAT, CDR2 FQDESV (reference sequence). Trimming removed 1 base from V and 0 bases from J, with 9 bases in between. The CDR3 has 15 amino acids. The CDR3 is CASSLGQALNTEAFF. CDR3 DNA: TGTGCCAGCAGCTTAGGTCAGGCATTGAACACTGAAGCTTTCTTT.

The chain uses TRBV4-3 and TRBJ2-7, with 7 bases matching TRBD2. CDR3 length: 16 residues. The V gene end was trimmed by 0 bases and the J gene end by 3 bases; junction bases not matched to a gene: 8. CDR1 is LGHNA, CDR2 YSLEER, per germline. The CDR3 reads CASSQDTRGGYYEQYF. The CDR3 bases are TGCGCCAGCAGCCAAGATACTCGCGGGGGTTACTACGAGCAGTACTTC.

CDR3 residues: CASSPGLTGANVLTF. As DNA, the CDR3 is TGTGCCAGCAGCCCGGGGTTGACTGGGGCCAACGTCCTGACTTTC. The genes are TRBV7-9 and TRBJ2-6; weak D call: TRBD2 (5 bases). Per the germline V gene, CDR1 is SEHNR and CDR2 is FQNEAQ (reference sequence). The CDR3 has 15 amino acids. V was pared by 5 bases and J by 2 bases, with 10 bases between.

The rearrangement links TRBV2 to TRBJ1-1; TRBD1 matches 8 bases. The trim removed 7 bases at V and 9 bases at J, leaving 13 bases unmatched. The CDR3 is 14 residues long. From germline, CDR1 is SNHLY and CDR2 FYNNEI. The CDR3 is CASTQPGGNQKAFF. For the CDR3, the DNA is TGTGCCAGCACTCAGCCAGGGGGCAACCAGAAAGCTTTCTTT. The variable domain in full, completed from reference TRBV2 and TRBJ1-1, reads EPEVTQTPSHQVTQMGQEVILRCVPISNHLYFYWYRQILGQKVEFLVSFYNNEISEKSEIFDDQFSVERPDGSNFTLKIRSTKLEDSAMYFCASTQPGGNQKAFFGQGTRLTVV.

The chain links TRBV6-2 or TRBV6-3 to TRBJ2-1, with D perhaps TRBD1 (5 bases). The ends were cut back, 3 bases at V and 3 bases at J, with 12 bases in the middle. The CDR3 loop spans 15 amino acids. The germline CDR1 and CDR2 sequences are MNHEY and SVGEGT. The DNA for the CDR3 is TGTGCCAGCAGTTATGACAGTAGAAACTACAATGAGCAGTTCTTC. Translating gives CASSYDSRNYNEQFF.

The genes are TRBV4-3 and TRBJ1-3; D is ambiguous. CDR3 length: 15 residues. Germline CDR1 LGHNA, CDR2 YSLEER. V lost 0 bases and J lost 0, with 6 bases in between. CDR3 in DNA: TGCGCCAGCAGCCAAGATGCAGGCTCTGGAAACACCATATATTTT. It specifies CASSQDAGSGNTIYF.

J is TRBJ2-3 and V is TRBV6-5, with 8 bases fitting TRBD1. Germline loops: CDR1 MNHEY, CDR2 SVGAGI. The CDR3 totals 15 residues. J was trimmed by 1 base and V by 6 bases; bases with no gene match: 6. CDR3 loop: CASRVGQGGTDTQYF. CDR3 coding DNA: TGTGCCAGCAGAGTCGGACAGGGAGGCACAGATACGCAGTATTTT.

The CDR3 coding sequence is TGTGCCAGCAGCTGGGGGACAGTAAATCAGCCCCAGCATTTT. It codes for CASSWGTVNQPQHF. The chain couples TRBV7-2 to TRBJ1-5, with 7 bases aligning to TRBD1. V lost 4 bases, J lost 4 bases, and 4 bases stayed unmatched. CDR3 length: 14 amino acids. Germline loops: CDR1 SGHTA, CDR2 FQGNSA.

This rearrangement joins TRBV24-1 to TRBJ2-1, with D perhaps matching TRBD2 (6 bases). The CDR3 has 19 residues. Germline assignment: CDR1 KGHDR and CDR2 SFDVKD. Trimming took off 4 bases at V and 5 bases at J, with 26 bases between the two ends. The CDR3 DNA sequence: TGTGCCACCAGTGACACCGGAGGGACTCGGTCGACAAATCACAATGAGCAGTTCTTC. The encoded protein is CATSDTGGTRSTNHNEQFF.